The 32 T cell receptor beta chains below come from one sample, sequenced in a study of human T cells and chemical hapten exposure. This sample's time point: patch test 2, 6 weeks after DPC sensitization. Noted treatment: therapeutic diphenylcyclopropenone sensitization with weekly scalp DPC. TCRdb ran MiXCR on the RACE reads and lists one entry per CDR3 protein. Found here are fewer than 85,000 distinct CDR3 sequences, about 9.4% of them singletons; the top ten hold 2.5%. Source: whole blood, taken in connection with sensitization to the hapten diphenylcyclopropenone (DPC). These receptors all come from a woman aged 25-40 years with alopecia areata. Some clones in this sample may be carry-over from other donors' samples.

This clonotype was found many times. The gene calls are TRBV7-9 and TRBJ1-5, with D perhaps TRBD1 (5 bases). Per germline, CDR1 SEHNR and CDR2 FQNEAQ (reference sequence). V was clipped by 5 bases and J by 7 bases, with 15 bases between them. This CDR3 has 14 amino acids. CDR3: CASSVGRDGQPQHF. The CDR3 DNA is TGTGCCAGCAGCGTTGGACGGGACGGACAGCCCCAGCATTTT.

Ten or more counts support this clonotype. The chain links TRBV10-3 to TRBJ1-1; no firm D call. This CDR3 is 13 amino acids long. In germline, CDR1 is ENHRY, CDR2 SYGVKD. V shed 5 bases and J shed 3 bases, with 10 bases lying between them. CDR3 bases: TGTGCCATCAGTCTCGACCGTTACACTGAAGCTTTCTTT. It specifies CAISLDRYTEAFF.

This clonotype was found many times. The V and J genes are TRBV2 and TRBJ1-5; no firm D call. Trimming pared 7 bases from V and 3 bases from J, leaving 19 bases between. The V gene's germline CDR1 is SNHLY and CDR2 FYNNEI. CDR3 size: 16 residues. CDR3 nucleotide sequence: TGTGCCAGCACTTTCGAGGGCCCGACTTTCAATCAGCCCCAGCATTTT. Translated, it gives CASTFEGPTFNQPQHF. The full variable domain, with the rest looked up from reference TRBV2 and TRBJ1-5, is EPEVTQTPSHQVTQMGQEVILRCVPISNHLYFYWYRQILGQKVEFLVSFYNNEISEKSEIFDDQFSVERPDGSNFTLKIRSTKLEDSAMYFCASTFEGPTFNQPQHFGDGTRLSIL.

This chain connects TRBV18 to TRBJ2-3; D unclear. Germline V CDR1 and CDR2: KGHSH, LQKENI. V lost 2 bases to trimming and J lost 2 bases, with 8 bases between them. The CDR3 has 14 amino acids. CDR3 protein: CASSPVSPTDTQYF. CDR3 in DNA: TGTGCCAGCTCACCAGTGAGCCCCACAGATACGCAGTATTTT.

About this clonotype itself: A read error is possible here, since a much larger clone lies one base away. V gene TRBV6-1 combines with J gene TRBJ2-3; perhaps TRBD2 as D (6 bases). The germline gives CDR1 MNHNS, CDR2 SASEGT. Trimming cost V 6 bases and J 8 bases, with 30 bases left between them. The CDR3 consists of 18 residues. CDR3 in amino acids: CASSHTGTGAGLGGTQYF. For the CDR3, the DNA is TGTGCCAGCAGCCACACCGGGACCGGGGCAGGGCTCGGGGGTACGCAGTATTTT.

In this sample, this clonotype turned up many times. The CDR3 here is CASSPQGHEKLFF. The CDR3 DNA sequence: TGTGCCAGCTCACCACAGGGCCATGAAAAACTGTTTTTT. The chain combines TRBV18 with TRBJ1-4; D remains unclear. Trimming removed 1 base at V and 6 bases at J, with 6 bases between. Germline-derived CDR1 and CDR2 are KGHSH and LQKENI. The length of the CDR3 is 13 residues.

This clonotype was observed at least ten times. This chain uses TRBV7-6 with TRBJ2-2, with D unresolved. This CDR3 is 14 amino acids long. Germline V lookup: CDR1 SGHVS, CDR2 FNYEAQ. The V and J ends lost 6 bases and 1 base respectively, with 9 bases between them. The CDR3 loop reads CASRIDGNTGELFF. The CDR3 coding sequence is TGTGCCAGCAGAATAGATGGGAACACCGGGGAGCTGTTTTTT.

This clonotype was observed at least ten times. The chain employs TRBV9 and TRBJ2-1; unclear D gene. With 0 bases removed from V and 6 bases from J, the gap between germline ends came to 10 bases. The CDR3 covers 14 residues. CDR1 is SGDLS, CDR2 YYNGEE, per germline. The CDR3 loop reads CASSVAVLGNEQFF. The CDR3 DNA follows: TGTGCCAGCAGCGTAGCAGTCTTGGGCAATGAGCAGTTCTTC.

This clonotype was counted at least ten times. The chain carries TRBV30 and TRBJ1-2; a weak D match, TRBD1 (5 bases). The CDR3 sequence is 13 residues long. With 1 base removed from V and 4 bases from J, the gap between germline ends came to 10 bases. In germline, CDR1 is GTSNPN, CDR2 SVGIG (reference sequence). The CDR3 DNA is TGTGCCTGGAGTGAAGACAGCTTCTATGGCTACACCTTC. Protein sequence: CAWSEDSFYGYTF.

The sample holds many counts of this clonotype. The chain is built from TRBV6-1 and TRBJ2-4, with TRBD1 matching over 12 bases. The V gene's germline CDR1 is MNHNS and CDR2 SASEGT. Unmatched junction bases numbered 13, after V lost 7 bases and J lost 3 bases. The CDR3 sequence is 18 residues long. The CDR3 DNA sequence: TGTGCCAGCACCCCAGGGACAGGGGGCTCAGGTCTCAAAAACATTCAGTACTTC. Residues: CASTPGTGGSGLKNIQYF.

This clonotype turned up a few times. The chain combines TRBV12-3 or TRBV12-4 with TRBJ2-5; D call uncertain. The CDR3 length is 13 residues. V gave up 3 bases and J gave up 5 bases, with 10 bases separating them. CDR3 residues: CASSFNVRETQYF. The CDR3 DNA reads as TGTGCCAGCAGTTTTAACGTTAGGGAGACCCAGTACTTC.

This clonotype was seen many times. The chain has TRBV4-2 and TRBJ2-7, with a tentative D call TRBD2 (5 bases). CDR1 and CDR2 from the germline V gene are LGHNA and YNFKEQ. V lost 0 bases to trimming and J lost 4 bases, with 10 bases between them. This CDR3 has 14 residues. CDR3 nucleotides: TGTGCCAGCAGCCAAGACATCGGCGGGTACGAGCAGTACTTC. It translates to CASSQDIGGYEQYF.

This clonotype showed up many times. CDR3 coding DNA: TGTGCCAGTAGTATGGGGCGCGGAGGGTTGGAGACCCAGTACTTC. This gives the protein CASSMGRGGLETQYF. V and J are TRBV19 and TRBJ2-5; perhaps TRBD2 as D (6 bases). V gave up 3 bases and J gave up 5 bases, with 16 bases separating them. The CDR3 is 15 residues long. Germline V gene sequence: CDR1 LNHDA, CDR2 SQIVND (reference sequence).

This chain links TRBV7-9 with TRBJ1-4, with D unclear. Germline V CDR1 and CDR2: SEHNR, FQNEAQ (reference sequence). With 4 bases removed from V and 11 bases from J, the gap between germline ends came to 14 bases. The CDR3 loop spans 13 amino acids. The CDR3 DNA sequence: TGTGCCAGCAGCTCCCCCCCGGCGACGAAACTGTTTTTT. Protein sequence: CASSSPPATKLFF.

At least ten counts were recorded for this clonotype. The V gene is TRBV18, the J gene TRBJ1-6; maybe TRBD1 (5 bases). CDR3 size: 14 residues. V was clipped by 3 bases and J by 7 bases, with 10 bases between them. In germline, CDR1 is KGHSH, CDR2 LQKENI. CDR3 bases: TGTGCCAGCTCACCGGACCAGGGAAATTCACCCCTCCACTTT. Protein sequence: CASSPDQGNSPLHF.

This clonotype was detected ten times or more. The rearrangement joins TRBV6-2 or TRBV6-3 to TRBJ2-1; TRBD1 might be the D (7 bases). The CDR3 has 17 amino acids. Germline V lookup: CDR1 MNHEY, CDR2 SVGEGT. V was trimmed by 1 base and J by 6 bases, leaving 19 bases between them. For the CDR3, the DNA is TGTGCCAGCAGTTACTGGCGGGGAACAGGGGACCTCAATGAGCAGTTCTTC. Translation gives CASSYWRGTGDLNEQFF.

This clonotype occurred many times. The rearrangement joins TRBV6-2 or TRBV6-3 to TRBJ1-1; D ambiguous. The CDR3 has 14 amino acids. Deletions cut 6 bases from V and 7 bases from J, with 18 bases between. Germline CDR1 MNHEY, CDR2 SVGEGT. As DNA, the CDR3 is TGTGCCAGCAGCCCCGCCCCGGTGGCCGGTGAAGCTTTCTTT. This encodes CASSPAPVAGEAFF.

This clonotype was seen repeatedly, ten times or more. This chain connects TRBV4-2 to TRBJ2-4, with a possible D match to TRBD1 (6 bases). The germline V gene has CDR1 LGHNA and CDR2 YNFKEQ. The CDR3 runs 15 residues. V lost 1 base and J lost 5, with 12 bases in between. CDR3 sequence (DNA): TGTGCCAGCAGCCAAGTATCTCAGGGGCAAAACATTCAGTACTTC. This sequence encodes CASSQVSQGQNIQYF.

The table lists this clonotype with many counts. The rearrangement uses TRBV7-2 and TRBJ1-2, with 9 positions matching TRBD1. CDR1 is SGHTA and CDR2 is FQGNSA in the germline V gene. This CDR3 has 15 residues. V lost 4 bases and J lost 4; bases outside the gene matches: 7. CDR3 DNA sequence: TGTGCCAGCAGCTCATTCGGGACAGGGCTCTATGGCTACACCTTC. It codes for CASSSFGTGLYGYTF.

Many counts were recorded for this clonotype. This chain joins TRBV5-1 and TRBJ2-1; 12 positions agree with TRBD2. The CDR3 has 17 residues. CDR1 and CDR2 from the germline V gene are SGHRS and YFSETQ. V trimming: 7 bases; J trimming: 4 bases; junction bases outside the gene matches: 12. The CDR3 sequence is CASGDRPLAGGYNEQFF. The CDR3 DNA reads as TGCGCCAGCGGAGACCGCCCACTAGCGGGAGGTTACAATGAGCAGTTCTTC.

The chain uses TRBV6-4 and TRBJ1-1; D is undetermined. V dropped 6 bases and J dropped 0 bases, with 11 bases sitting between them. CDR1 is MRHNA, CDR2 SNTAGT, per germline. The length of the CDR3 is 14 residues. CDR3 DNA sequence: TGTGCCAGCAGCCGGACCGGGCTGAACACTGAAGCTTTCTTT. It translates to CASSRTGLNTEAFF.

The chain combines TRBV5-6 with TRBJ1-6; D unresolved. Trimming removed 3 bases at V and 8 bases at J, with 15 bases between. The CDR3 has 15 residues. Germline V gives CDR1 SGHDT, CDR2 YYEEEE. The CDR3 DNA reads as TGTGCCAGCAGCTCTCGACCCCCAGGACATTCACCCCTCCACTTT. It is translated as CASSSRPPGHSPLHF.

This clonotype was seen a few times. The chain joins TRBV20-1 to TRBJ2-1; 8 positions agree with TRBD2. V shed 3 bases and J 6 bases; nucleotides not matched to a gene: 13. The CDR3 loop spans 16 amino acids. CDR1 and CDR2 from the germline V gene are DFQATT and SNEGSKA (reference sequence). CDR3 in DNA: TGCAGTGCTAGGGTGTTGGGCGGGGGGATCTTCAATGAGCAGTTCTTC. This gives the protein CSARVLGGGIFNEQFF.

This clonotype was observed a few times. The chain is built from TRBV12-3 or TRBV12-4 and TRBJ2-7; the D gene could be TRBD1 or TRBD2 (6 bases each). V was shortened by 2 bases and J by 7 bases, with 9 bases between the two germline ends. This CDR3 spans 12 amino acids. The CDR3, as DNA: TGTGCCAGCAGTTTAAAGGGGGGTGAGCAGTACTTC. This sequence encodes CASSLKGGEQYF.

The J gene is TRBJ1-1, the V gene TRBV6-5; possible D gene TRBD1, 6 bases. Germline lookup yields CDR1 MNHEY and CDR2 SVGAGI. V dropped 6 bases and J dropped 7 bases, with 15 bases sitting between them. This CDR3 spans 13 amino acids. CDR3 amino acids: CASSQGGRSEAFF. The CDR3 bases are TGTGCCAGCAGCCAAGGGGGGCGGAGTGAAGCTTTCTTT.

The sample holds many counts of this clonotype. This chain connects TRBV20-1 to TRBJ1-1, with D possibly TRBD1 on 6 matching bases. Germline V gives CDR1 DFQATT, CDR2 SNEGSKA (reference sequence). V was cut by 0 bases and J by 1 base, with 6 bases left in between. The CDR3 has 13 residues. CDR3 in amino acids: CSAREGANTEAFF. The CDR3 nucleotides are TGCAGTGCTAGAGAGGGGGCGAACACTGAAGCTTTCTTT.

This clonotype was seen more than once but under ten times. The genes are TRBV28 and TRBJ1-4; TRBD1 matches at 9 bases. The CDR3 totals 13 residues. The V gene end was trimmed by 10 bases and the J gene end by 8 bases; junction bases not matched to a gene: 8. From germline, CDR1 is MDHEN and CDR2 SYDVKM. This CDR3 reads CAIRDRVEEKLFF. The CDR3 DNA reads TGTGCCATCAGGGACAGGGTGGAGGAAAAACTGTTTTTT.

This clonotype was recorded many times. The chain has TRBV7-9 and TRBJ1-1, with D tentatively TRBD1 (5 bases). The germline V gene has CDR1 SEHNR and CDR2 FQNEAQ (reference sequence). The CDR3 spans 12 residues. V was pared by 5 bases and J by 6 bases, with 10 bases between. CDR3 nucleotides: TGTGCCAGCAGCCAGGGACTTTCTGAAGCTTTCTTT. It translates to CASSQGLSEAFF. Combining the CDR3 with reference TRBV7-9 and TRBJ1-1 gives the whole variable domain DTGVSQNPRHKITKRGQNVTFRCDPISEHNRLYWYRQTLGQGPEFLTYFQNEAQLEKSRLLSDRFSAERPKGSFSTLEIQRTEQGDSAMYLCASSQGLSEAFFGQGTRLTVV.

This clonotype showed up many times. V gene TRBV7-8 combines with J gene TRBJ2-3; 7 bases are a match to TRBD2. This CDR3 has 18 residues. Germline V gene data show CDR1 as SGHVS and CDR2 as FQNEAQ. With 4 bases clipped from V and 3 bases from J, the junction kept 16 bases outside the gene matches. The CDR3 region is CASSSGLSGILLTDTQYF. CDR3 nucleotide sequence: TGTGCCAGCAGCTCGGGACTAAGCGGGATCCTCCTTACAGATACGCAGTATTTT.

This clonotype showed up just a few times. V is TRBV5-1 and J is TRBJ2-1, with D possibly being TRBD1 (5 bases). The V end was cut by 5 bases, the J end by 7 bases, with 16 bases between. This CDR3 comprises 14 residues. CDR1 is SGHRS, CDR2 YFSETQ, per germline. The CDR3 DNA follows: TGCGCCAGCAGTAACATTCCAGGGATTAATGAGCAGTTCTTC. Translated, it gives CASSNIPGINEQFF.

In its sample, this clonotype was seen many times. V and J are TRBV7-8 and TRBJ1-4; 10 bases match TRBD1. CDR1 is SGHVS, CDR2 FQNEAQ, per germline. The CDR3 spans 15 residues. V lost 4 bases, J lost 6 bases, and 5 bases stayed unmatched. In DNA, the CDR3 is TGTGCCAGCAGCTCCTCGACAGGGGGCTATGAAAAACTGTTTTTT. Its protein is CASSSSTGGYEKLFF.

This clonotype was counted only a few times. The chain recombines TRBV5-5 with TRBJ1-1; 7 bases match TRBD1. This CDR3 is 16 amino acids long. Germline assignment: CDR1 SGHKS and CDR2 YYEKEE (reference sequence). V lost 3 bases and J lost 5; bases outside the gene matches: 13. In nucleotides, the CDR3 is TGTGCCAGCAGCTGGACCCTAGGGGGCGCGGGGACTGAAGCTTTCTTT. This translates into CASSWTLGGAGTEAFF. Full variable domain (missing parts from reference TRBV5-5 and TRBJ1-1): DAGVTQSPTHLIKTRGQQVTLRCSPISGHKSVSWYQQVLGQGPQFIFQYYEKEERGRGNFPDRFSARQFPNYSSELNVNALLLGDSALYLCASSWTLGGAGTEAFFGQGTRLTVV.